One sample yielded the 5 T cell receptor beta chains listed below, sequenced in a study of blood T cell repertoires in COVID-19. Using immunoSEQ multiplex PCR, the repertoire was profiled, and TCRdb retains in-frame clones only, with some absent. The table records 50,000 to 65,000 clones, around four fifths of them present only once. Sequenced: peripheral blood. The receptors stem from a man in his 70s with acute or convalescent COVID-19.

V is TRBV2 and J is TRBJ2-7; 7 nucleotides line up with TRBD1. This CDR3 region has 15 residues. Trimming took 6 bases from V and 6 from J; bases not matched to a gene: 14. Germline V gene data show CDR1 as SNHLY and CDR2 as FYNNEI. In DNA form, the CDR3 reads TGTGCCAGCAGGGGGAACAGGGGTTTATACGGCGAGCAGTACTTC. The encoded protein is CASRGNRGLYGEQYF.

The J gene is TRBJ2-1, the V gene TRBV5-5; 11 bases map to TRBD2. The CDR3 sequence is 16 residues long. V shed 1 base, J shed 3 bases, and the junction held 3 bases outside the gene matches. Germline values: CDR1 SGHKS, CDR2 YYEKEE (reference sequence). Written as DNA, the CDR3 is TGTGCCAGCAGCTTGACTAGCGGGGGCCTCTACAATGAGCAGTTCTTC. Translating it yields CASSLTSGGLYNEQFF.

The chain recombines TRBV6-4 with TRBJ2-5; 10 bases are a match to TRBD2. The CDR3 has 15 amino acids. Germline CDR1 and CDR2: MRHNA and SNTAGT. After removal of 3 bases from V and 1 base from J, the junction contained 2 bases not matched to a gene. The CDR3 DNA follows: TGTGCCAGCAGTGAAGCGGGGGGGGCCCAAGAGACCCAGTACTTC. It translates to CASSEAGGAQETQYF.

To note about this clone: In the same sample, other DNA sequences code for this CDR3. This chain joins TRBV5-1 and TRBJ2-5, with 7 bases aligning to TRBD1. This CDR3 has 14 residues. The V segment lost 0 bases and the J segment 3 bases; nucleotides outside the gene matches: 2. Germline lookup yields CDR1 SGHRS and CDR2 YFSETQ. The CDR3 DNA follows: TGCGCCAGCAGCTTGGCCGGGACAGAAGAGACCCAGTACTTC. Protein sequence: CASSLAGTEETQYF.

The rearrangement joins TRBV13 to TRBJ1-6; D may be TRBD1 (6 bases). CDR1 PRHDT and CDR2 FYEKMQ come from the germline V gene (reference sequence). Trimming took off 1 base at V and 5 bases at J, with 18 bases between the two ends. CDR3 length equals 18 residues. The CDR3 nucleotides are TGTGCCAGCAGCTTAGTGGGGGCAGCCGGGATTAATAATTCACCCCTCCACTTT. Encoded protein: CASSLVGAAGINNSPLHF.